This paragraph reports one TCR beta chain. Its antigen is as yet unknown. This entry comes from a study of cytomegalovirus exposure and HLA in healthy donors. General observations from the study: A few of the chains that were CMV-associated were confirmed in vitro to be specific for CMV antigens. The study listed under 200 cytomegalovirus-associated TCR beta chains. Despite most TCR sequences being rare, some public TCRs occurred in many donors.

CDR1 and CDR2 (germline): SGHNT, YENEEA. The CDR3 loop spans 9 amino acids. V lost 9 bases and J lost 7, with 7 bases in between. TCRdb's copy holds only in-frame clones and misses some; the assay was immunoSEQ multiplex PCR. The sample holds roughly 240,000 clones, approximately 87% seen once. This clonotype was obtained from a man aged 18-30 years in good health and CMV-seronegative. The sample consisted of PBMCs. This chain links TRBV11-3 with TRBJ2-7, with no clear D. The CDR3 loop reads CASKQEQYF. CDR3 DNA sequence: TGTGCCAGTAAACAAGAGCAGTACTTC. Full variable domain (rest looked up from reference TRBV11-3 and TRBJ2-7): EAGVVQSPRYKIIEKKQPVAFWCNPISGHNTLYWYLQNLGQGPELLIRYENEEAVDDSQLPKDRFSAERLKGVDSTLKIQPAELGDSAVYLCASKQEQYFGPGTRLTVT.